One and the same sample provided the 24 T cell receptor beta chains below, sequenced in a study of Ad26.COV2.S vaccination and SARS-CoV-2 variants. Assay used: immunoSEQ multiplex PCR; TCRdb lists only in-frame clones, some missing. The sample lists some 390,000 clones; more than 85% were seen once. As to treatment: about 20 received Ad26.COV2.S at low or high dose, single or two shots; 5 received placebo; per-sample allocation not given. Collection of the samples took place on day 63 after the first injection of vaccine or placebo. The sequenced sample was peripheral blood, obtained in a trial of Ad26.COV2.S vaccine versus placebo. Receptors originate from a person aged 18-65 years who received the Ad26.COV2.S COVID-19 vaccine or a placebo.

CDR3 amino acids: CASSLGLQGYEQYF. Written as DNA, the CDR3 is TGTGCCAGCAGCTTAGGTCTTCAGGGCTACGAGCAGTACTTC. The rearrangement uses TRBV11-2 and TRBJ2-7; possibly TRBD1 for D (5 bases). Germline CDR1 is SGHAT and CDR2 is FQNNGV. This CDR3 contains 14 residues. V was trimmed by 1 base and J by 3 bases, leaving 10 bases between them. Looking up the rest from reference TRBV11-2 and TRBJ2-7 gives the full variable domain: EAGVAQSPRYKIIEKRQSVAFWCNPISGHATLYWYQQILGQGPKLLIQFQNNGVVDDSQLPKDRFSAERLKGVDSTLKIQPAKLEDSAVYLCASSLGLQGYEQYFGPGTRLTVT.

CDR3 nucleotides: TGTGCCAGCAGCACGGACCTACGGCAGACCCAGTACTTC. Protein product: CASSTDLRQTQYF. The rearrangement links TRBV11-2 to TRBJ2-5; no firm D call. V was trimmed by 5 bases and J by 6 bases, leaving 13 bases between them. The CDR3 runs to 13 residues. The germline gives CDR1 SGHAT, CDR2 FQNNGV.

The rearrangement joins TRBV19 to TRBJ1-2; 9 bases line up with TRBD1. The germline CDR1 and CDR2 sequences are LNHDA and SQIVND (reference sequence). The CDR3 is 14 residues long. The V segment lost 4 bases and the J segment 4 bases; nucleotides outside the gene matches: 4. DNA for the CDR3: TGTGCCAGTAGTACAATGGACAGGGGCTATGGCTACACCTTC. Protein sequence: CASSTMDRGYGYTF. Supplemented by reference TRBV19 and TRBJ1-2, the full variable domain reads DGGITQSPKYLFRKEGQNVTLSCEQNLNHDAMYWYRQDPGQGLRLIYYSQIVNDFQKGDIAEGYSVSREKKESFPLTVTSAQKNPTAFYLCASSTMDRGYGYTFGSGTRLTVV.

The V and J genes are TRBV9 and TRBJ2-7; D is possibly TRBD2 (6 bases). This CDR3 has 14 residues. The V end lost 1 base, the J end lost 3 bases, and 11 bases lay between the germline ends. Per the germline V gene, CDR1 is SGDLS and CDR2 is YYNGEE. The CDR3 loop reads CASSVTAGSYEQYF. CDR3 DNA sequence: TGTGCCAGCAGCGTAACGGCGGGAAGCTACGAGCAGTACTTC.

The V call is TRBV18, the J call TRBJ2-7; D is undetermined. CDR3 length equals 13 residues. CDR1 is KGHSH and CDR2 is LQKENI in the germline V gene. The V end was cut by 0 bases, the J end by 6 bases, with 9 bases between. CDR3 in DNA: TGTGCCAGCTCACCACCGGGTACGCTCGAGCAGTACTTC. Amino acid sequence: CASSPPGTLEQYF. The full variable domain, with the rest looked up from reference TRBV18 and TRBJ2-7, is NAGVMQNPRHLVRRRGQEARLRCSPMKGHSHVYWYRQLPEEGLKFMVYLQKENIIDESGMPKERFSAEFPKEGPSILRIQQVVRGDSAAYFCASSPPGTLEQYFGPGTRLTVT.

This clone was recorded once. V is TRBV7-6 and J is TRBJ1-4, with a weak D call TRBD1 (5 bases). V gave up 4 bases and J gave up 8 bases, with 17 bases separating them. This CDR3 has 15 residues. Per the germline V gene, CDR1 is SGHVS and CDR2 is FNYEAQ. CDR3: CASSSERGGKEKLFF. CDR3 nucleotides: TGTGCCAGCAGCTCTGAGCGGGGGGGGAAAGAAAAACTGTTTTTT.

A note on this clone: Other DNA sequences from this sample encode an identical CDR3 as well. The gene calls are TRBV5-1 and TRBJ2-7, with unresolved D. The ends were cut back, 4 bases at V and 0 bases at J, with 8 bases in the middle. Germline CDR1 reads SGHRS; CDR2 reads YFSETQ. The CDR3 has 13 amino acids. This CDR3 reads CASSTGPSYEQYF. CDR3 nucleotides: TGCGCCAGCAGCACCGGGCCCTCCTACGAGCAGTACTTC. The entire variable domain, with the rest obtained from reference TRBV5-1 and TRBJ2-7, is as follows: KAGVTQTPRYLIKTRGQQVTLSCSPISGHRSVSWYQQTPGQGLQFLFEYFSETQRNKGNFPGRFSGRQFSNSRSEMNVSTLELGDSALYLCASSTGPSYEQYFGPGTRLTVT.

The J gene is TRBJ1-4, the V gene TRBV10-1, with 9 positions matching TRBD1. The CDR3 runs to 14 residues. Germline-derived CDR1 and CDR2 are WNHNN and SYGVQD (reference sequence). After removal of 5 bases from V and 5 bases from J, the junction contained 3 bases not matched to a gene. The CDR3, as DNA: TGCGCCAGCAGTTCCGGGACAGGGAATGAAAAACTGTTTTTT. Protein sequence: CASSSGTGNEKLFF.

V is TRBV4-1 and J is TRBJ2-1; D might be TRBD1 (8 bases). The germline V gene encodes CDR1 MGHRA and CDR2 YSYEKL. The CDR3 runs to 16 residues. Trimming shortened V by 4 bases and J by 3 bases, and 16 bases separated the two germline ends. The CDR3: CASSPLTGEGYNEQFF. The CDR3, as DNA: TGCGCCAGCAGCCCACTGACAGGGGAGGGCTACAATGAGCAGTTCTTC.

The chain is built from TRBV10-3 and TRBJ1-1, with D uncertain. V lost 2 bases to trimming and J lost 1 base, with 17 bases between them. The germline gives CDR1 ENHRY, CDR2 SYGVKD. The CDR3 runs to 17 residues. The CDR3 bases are TGTGCCATCAGTGAGGCTCGCGGCCTCTGGGGGAACACTGAAGCTTTCTTT. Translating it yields CAISEARGLWGNTEAFF.

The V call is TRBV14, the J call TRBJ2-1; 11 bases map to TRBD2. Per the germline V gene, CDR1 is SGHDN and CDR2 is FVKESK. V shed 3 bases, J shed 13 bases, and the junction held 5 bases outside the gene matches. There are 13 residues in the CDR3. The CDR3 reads CASSQGLAEDQFF. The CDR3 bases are TGTGCCAGCAGCCAGGGACTAGCGGAAGATCAGTTCTTC.

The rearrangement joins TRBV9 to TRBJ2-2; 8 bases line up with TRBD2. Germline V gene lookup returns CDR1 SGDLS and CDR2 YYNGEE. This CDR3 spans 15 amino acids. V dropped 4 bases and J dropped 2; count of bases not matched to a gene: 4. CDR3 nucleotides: TGTGCCAGCAGCCCCGGGGGGGCTAACACCGGGGAGCTGTTTTTT. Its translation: CASSPGGANTGELFF.

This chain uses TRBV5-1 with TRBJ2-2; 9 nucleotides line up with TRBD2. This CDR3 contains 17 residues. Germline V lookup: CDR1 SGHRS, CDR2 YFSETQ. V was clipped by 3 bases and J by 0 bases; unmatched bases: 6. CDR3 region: CASSSSGGRSNTGELFF. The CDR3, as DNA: TGCGCCAGCAGCTCCAGCGGGGGGAGATCGAACACCGGGGAGCTGTTTTTT. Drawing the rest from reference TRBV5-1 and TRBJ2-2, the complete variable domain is KAGVTQTPRYLIKTRGQQVTLSCSPISGHRSVSWYQQTPGQGLQFLFEYFSETQRNKGNFPGRFSGRQFSNSRSEMNVSTLELGDSALYLCASSSSGGRSNTGELFFGEGSRLTVL.

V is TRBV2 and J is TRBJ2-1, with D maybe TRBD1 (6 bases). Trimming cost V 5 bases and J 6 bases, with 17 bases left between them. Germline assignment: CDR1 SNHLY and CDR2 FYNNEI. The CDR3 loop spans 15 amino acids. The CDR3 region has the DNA TGTGCCAGCAGTTGGGGGCAGGGGAAAATCAATGAGCAGTTCTTC. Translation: CASSWGQGKINEQFF.

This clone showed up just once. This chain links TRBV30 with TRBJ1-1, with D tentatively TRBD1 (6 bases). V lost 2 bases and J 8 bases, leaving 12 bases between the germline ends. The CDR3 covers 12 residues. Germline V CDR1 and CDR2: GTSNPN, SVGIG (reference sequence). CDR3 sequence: CAWSSGVPEAFF. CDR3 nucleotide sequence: TGTGCCTGGAGTTCAGGGGTTCCCGAAGCTTTCTTT.

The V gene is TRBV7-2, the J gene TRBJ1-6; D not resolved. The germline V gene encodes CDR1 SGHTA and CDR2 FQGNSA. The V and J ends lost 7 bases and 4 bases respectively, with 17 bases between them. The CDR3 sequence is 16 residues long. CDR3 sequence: CASNMRRDTYNSPLHF. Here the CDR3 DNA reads TGTGCCAGCAATATGAGAAGAGACACTTATAATTCACCCCTCCACTTT.

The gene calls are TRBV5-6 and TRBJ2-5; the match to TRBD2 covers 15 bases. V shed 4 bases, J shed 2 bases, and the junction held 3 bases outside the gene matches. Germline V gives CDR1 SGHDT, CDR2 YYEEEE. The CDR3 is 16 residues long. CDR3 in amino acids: CASSRGLAGGQETQYF. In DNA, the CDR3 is TGTGCCAGCAGCCGGGGACTAGCGGGGGGTCAAGAGACCCAGTACTTC.

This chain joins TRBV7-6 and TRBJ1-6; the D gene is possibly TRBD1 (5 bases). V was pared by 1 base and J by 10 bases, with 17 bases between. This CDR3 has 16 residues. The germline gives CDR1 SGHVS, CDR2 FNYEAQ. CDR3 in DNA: TGTGCCAGCAGCTTAGTTGGAGGCAGGGTTAACTCACCCCTCCACTTT. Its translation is CASSLVGGRVNSPLHF.

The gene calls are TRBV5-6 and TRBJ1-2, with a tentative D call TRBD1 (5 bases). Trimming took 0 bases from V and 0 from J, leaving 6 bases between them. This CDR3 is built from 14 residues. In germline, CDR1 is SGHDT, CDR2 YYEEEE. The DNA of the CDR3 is TGTGCCAGCAGCTTGGGGGGCGCTAACTATGGCTACACCTTC. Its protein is CASSLGGANYGYTF.

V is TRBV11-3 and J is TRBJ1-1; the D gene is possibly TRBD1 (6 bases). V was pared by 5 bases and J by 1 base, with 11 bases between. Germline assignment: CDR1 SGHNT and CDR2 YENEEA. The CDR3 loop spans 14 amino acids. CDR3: CASSPGEENTEAFF. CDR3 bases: TGTGCCAGCAGCCCAGGGGAAGAGAACACTGAAGCTTTCTTT.

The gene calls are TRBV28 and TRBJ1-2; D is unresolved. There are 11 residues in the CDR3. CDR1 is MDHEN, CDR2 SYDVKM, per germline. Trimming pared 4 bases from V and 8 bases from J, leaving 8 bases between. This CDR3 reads CASSSWEGYTF. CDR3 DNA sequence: TGTGCCAGCAGTTCCTGGGAGGGCTACACCTTC.

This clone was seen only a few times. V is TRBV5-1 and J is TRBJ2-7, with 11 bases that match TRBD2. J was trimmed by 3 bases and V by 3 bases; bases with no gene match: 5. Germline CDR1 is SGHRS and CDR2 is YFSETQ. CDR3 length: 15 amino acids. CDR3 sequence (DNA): TGCGCCAGCAGCTCCCACCTAGCGGGGGGCTACGAGCAGTACTTC. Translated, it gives CASSSHLAGGYEQYF. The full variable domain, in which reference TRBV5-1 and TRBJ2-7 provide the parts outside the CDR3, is KAGVTQTPRYLIKTRGQQVTLSCSPISGHRSVSWYQQTPGQGLQFLFEYFSETQRNKGNFPGRFSGRQFSNSRSEMNVSTLELGDSALYLCASSSHLAGGYEQYFGPGTRLTVT.

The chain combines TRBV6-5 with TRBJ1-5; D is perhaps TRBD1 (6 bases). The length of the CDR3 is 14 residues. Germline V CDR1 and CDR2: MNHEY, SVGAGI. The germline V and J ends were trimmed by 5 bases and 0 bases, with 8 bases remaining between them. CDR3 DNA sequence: TGTGCCAGCAGTAAACAGGGTAGCAATCAGCCCCAGCATTTT. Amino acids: CASSKQGSNQPQHF.

CDR3 sequence (DNA): TGTGCCAGCAGTCTCGCCCGGACAGGGAAGGCCGGGGAGCTGTTTTTT. This encodes CASSLARTGKAGELFF. The chain carries TRBV2 and TRBJ2-2; 8 bases are shared with TRBD1. CDR3 size: 16 residues. Germline lookup yields CDR1 SNHLY and CDR2 FYNNEI. The V and J ends lost 5 bases and 6 bases, in that order; junction bases with no gene match: 11.